The subject of this entry is one T cell receptor beta chain. Its cognate antigen is unknown. In germline, CDR1 is DFQATT, CDR2 SNEGSKA (reference sequence). The CDR3 is 14 amino acids. With 5 bases clipped from V and 2 bases from J, the junction kept 7 bases outside the gene matches. The sample is drawn from a study of yellow fever vaccine responses in identical twins. Study-level findings and limits: The authors reported partly convergent, partly personalized vaccine responses in identical twins.

TCRdb re-derived calls from the RT-PCR reads in MiXCR, one entry per CDR3 protein. The profile shows 20,000 to 25,000 distinct CDR3 sequences, roughly 80% of them singletons. This specimen was T cells from blood (PBMCs), unsorted or a sorted subset (not recorded which), taken before or after yellow fever vaccination (not recorded which). The chain employs TRBV20-1 and TRBJ2-3; TRBD1 aligns across 7 bases. The TCR sequence derives from a young woman who received the yellow fever vaccine. The CDR3 bases are TGCAGTGCTCTACAGGGGAGACCCACAGATACGCAGTATTTT. Encoded protein: CSALQGRPTDTQYF.